This TCR beta chain derives from a study of molecular identifiers for immune sequencing clone quantification. Study-level background: In replicates, RNA from approximately 20,000 or 100,000 naive CD8 cells was divided five ways and four parts were sequenced.

The CDR3 spans 17 residues. The V end lost 0 bases, the J end lost 2 bases, and 15 bases lay between the germline ends. CDR1 is LGHNA, CDR2 YSLEER, per germline. This clonotype was found a few times. Its cognate antigen is unknown. In TCRdb, the PCR reads were re-called with MiXCR into one record per CDR3 protein. The sample records nearly 650,000 distinct CDR3 sequences, around 25% being singletons. Findings and limits, study-wide: In a background of 850,000 to 1,000,000 naive cells, spiked Jurkat TCR RNA from one cell was reportedly detectable.

Sorting selected naive CD8 T cells with a CD8+CD4-CCR7+CD45RA+ phenotype. The sample taken for sequencing was naive CD8+ T cells from blood, with Jurkat cell RNA spiked in. Sample subset: FACS-sorted CD8+CD4-CCR7+CD45RA+ naive T cells. The receptor's source is a human donor in good health. Some libraries in this study had Jurkat cell RNA spiked in. The rearrangement uses TRBV4-3 and TRBJ2-3; no firm D call. CDR3 in DNA: TGCGCCAGCAGCCAAGACCTCGCCGGTGACCTCACAGATACGCAGTATTTT. Translating gives CASSQDLAGDLTDTQYF.